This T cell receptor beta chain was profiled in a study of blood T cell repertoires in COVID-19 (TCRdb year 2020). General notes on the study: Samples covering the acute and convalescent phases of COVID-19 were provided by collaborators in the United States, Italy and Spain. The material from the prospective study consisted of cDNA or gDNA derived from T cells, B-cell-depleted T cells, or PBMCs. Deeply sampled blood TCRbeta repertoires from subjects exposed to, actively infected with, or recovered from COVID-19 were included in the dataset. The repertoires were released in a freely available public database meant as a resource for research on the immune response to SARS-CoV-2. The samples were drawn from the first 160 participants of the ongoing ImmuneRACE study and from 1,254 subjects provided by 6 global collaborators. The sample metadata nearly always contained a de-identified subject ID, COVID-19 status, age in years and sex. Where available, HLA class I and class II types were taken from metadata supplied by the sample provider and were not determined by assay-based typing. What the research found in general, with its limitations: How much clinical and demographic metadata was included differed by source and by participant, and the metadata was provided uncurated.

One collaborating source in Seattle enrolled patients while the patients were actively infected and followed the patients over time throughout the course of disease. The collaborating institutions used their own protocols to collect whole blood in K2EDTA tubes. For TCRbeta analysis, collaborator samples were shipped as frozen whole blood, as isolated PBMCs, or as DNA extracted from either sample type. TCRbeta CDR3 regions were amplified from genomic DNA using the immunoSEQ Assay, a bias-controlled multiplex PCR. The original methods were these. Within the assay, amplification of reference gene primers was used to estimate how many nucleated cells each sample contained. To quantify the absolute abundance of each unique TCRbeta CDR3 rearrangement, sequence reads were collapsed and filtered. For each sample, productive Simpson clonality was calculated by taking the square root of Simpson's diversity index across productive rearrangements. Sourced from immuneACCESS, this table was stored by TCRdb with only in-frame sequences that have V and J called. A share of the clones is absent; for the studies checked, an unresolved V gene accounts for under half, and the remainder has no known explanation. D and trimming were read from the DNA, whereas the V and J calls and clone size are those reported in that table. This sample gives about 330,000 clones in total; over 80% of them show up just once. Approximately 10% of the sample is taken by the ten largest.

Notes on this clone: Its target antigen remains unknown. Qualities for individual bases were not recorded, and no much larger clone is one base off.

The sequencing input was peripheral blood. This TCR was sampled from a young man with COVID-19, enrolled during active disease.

The CDR3 region has the sequence CASSRAGGFSPYEQYF. The base sequence is TGTGCCAGCAGCCGGGCGGGAGGGTTCAGTCCCTACGAGCAGTACTTC. The chain joins TRBV7-8 to TRBJ2-7, with TRBD2 identical over 9 junction bases. Reading the germline V gene gives CDR1 SGHVS and CDR2 FQNEAQ. Counted from cysteine to phenylalanine, this CDR3 has 16 amino acids. The sequence is cut down to CDR3 DNA, 48 bases in frame from base 1. The junction shows trimming of 5 bases on V and 2 bases on J, and the gene matches do not reach 10 bases of it.